This is a list of T cell receptor beta chains from one sample in a study of technical replicates of blood from several donors. Profiled with immunoSEQ multiplex PCR; TCRdb holds only in-frame clones, not every one. The sample has 65,000 to 95,000 clones, about 93% seen once; the top ten hold approximately 0.42%. Sequencing used T cells isolated from PBMCs. The receptors come from a human donor in good health. CDR3s include the opening cysteine and the closing phenylalanine or tryptophan.

TRBJ2-7 | TRBV27 | CASSLGQVLYEQYF
TRBJ2-1 | TRBV4-3 | CASSQVTGNNEQFF
TRBJ2-5 | TRBV7-3 | CASSCRDYQETQYF
TRBJ2-5 | TRBV11-2 | CASSLDGETQYF
TRBJ1-1 | TRBV19 | CASSDWDRGRLGEAFF
TRBJ2-7 | TRBV7-2 | CASRSSGGSSYEQYF
TRBJ2-1 | TRBV7-3 | CASSPGTSGRAYNEQFF
TRBJ2-7 | TRBV27 | CASSLRLAFSYEQYF
TRBJ2-2 | TRBV4-1 | CASSQDWRELSGELFF
TRBJ1-5 | TRBV6-1 | CASSEVGAREPQHF
TRBJ2-7 | TRBV30 | CAWSVGRNYNEQYF
TRBJ1-2 | TRBV7-9 | CASSLSGDGYTF
TRBJ2-1 | TRBV19 | CASTARGTSGRYEQFF
TRBJ2-3 | TRBV9 | CASSMEGGPDTQYF
TRBJ2-7 | TRBV19 | CASSIHNLDSTSYEQYF
TRBJ1-1 | TRBV25-1 | CASRLTGTGGTEAFF
TRBJ1-1 | TRBV6-5 | CASRIEVMGREAFF
TRBJ2-7 | TRBV19 | CASSIDREYEQYF
TRBJ2-7 | TRBV19 | CASSIHPGEAQYF
TRBJ1-5 | TRBV4-3 | CASSQDYHRGNQPQHF
TRBJ2-1 | TRBV5-8 | CASSLGISYEQFF
TRBJ2-7 | TRBV6-5 | CASSRSAILDEQYF
TRBJ2-2 | TRBV5-1 | CASRLGLAGLTGELFF
TRBJ1-4 | TRBV7-6 | CASSSLPGTFGEKLFF
TRBJ2-3 | TRBV28 | CASSPWGGVTDTQYF
TRBJ1-1 | TRBV20-1 | CSARPGTEAFF
TRBJ2-2 | TRBV2 | CASSSGTGDPGELFF
TRBJ2-5 | TRBV15 | CATSSPLSSLASETQYF
TRBJ1-1 | TRBV7-2 | CASSLSRIMNTEAFF
TRBJ2-5 | TRBV30 | CAWSEFSGLAGAWLETQYF
TRBJ1-2 | TRBV6-5 | CASSLGGAPGYTF
TRBJ2-1 | TRBV5-1 | CASPRTSEGEQFF
TRBJ1-1 | TRBV19 | CASGTVRNTEAFF
TRBJ1-4 | TRBV14 | CASSPFTGSRGKLFF
TRBJ2-3 | TRBV4-1 | CASSQNGAGGGTDTQYF
TRBJ1-5 | TRBV18 | CASSPLGGQPQHF